The present entry profiles one TCR beta chain with its context. Ten or more counts support this clonotype. Its antigen remains undetermined. Qualities for individual bases were not recorded, and no much larger clone is one base off. The data belong to a study of T cells in Graves' hyperthyroidism and ophthalmopathy (dated by TCRdb to about 2019). Notes on the research overall: Peripheral blood was sampled at the time of initial diagnosis, prior to any treatment. Prospective prediction of ophthalmopathy was tested in an independent validation cohort consisting of about 20 hyperthyroidism patients and some 15 patients who later progressed to ophthalmopathy. After sampling, hyperthyroidism patients received methimazole starting at 30 mg daily, and ophthalmopathy patients received high-dose intravenous methylprednisolone. The paper reports TCR Vbeta CDR3 sequencing of 140 or so peripheral blood samples: 43 ophthalmopathy, fewer than 80 hyperthyroidism and approximately 17 progressor patients. A discovery cohort of about a hundred patients, roughly 45 with Graves' ophthalmopathy and 57 with stable Graves' hyperthyroidism, was used to find distinguishing TCR V-J signatures. Thyroid tissue and blood T-cell repertoires from about six Graves' hyperthyroidism patients were also compared in the study. For training and testing, the roughly 100 patients in the discovery cohort were randomly divided in a 7:3 ratio.

In the ophthalmopathy patients, disease was moderately to severely active, with a Clinical Activity Score of 3 or more, a NOSPECS grade of 4 or more, and a duration of less than 3 months. Patients with uncontrolled infections, other autoimmune diseases, pregnancy or lactation were excluded. Diagnoses were based on clinical symptoms, serum thyroxine and TRAb, thyroid ultrasound and orbital computed tomography. PBMCs were separated from approximately 9.9 ml of fresh peripheral blood using Ficoll-Paque density gradient centrifugation. Total RNA was extracted with Trizol reagent, and quality was checked on an Agilent 2100 Bioanalyzer. The TCR beta CDR3 regions were amplified from the RNA transcripts. The first round of RT-PCR for the TCR CDR3 was performed with the HTBI primer set and the Qiagen OneStep RT-PCR kit. Libraries were constructed in a second round of multiplex PCR, after which size selection and purification were performed. Paired-end sequencing of the libraries was performed with 100 bp reads on an Illumina HiSeq2000. As for the authors' bioinformatics: SOAPnuke was used to process the raw data, removing reads that contained adapters or uncalled bases, had a mean Phred below 15, or lacked an exact match to the constant primer or identifier. COPE v1.2.5 was used to merge the high-quality paired reads, and each unique nucleotide sequence was defined as a clonotype. MiTCR v1.1 was used to align clonotypes to the IMGT TRBV, TRBD and TRBJ reference segments. Analysis was restricted to V-J combinations with a frequency above 0.0001, which covered about 99% of repertoires. A TCS score was defined as the ratio between F50 (clonal expansion) and ExV (chaos), using BLOSUM62-based TCRdist between CDR3 peptides within each V-J. Welch's t-statistics and random forest reduced fewer than 550 V-J features to 13, which were used in a naive Bayes classifier (R e1071). TCRdb itself trimmed the public reads at Q25 with fastp, ran MiXCR and retained productive beta chains. Identical CDR3 protein sequences are pooled into one entry, listed with their most common genes and DNA. Here the V and J calls rest on TCRdb's processing, not on the authors' analysis. This sample comprises 300,000 to 450,000 distinct CDR3 sequences, over 15% of them detected only once. Of the sample, about a sixth is held by the ten largest clones.

The study at large found these results: In validation, the model predicted progression to ophthalmopathy a median of 6.5 months before onset, with 70% to 71% sensitivity and more than 72% specificity. No statistical method was used to fix the sample size in advance, and group allocation was not hidden from the investigators. Ophthalmopathy was separated from stable hyperthyroidism by a 13 V-J signature model, with 85% to 90% sensitivity and roughly 84% specificity obtained in cross-validation and 80%/75% obtained in testing. Most expanded thyroid clonotypes (frequency above 0.001) were also detected in blood, a finding suggesting that blood repertoires may reflect thyroid immune responses.

Material: blood. The sequence derives from a woman in her 40s with Graves' ophthalmopathy.

The nucleotide sequence is given as TGCGCCAGCACAAAAGGGACAGCAGTCAATCAGCCCCAGCATTTT. This is translated as CASTKGTAVNQPQHF. The V gene is TRBV10-1 and the J gene is TRBJ1-5; 7 central nucleotides agree with TRBD1. The junction shows trimming of 7 bases on V and 3 bases on J, and the gene matches do not reach 9 bases of it. Reading from cysteine to phenylalanine, the CDR3 counts 15 amino acids. Here the CDR3 DNA is all that survives: 45 bases in frame from base 1. Based on the germline V gene (reference sequence), the CDR1 and CDR2 sequences are WNHNN and SYGVQD.